These 31 T cell receptor beta chains originate from one sample sequenced in a study of neoadjuvant nivolumab and ipilimumab in lung cancer. The assay was immunoSEQ multiplex PCR, and TCRdb's table has in-frame clones only and misses some. The sample consists of just over 3,000 clones, about nine tenths of them appearing once. The input for sequencing was tumor tissue, taken after neoadjuvant nivolumab, alone or with ipilimumab, at or shortly before surgery. The receptors shown here come from an adult with non-small cell lung cancer.

The chain is built from TRBV6-4 and TRBJ2-1, with TRBD1 matching 9 bases. Trimming took 3 bases from V and 6 from J; bases not matched to a gene: 3. The germline gives CDR1 MRHNA, CDR2 SNTAGT. This CDR3 has 14 residues. The chain's CDR3 is CASSEQGAGNEQFF. The CDR3 coding sequence is TGTGCCAGCAGTGAACAGGGGGCGGGCAATGAGCAGTTCTTC.

This sequence joins TRBV19 and TRBJ2-7; 9 nucleotides align to TRBD2. CDR1 is LNHDA, CDR2 SQIVND, per germline (reference sequence). Unmatched junction bases numbered 1, after V lost 1 base and J lost 3 bases. CDR3 length: 14 residues. CDR3 DNA sequence: TGTGCCAGTAGTATAGCTAGCGGGAACTACGAGCAGTACTTC. Its protein is CASSIASGNYEQYF.

The chain combines TRBV2 with TRBJ2-7, with a possible D match to TRBD2 (5 bases). This CDR3 is 14 amino acids long. V was shortened by 6 bases and J by 5 bases, with 17 bases between the two germline ends. CDR1 and CDR2 from the germline V gene are SNHLY and FYNNEI. CDR3 nucleotide sequence: TGTGCCAGCAGCTACGGACCGGGGATCGACGAGCAGTACTTC. It translates to CASSYGPGIDEQYF.

The rearrangement links TRBV18 to TRBJ1-2; 7 nucleotides align to TRBD1. This CDR3 has 15 residues. The trim removed 2 bases at V and 4 bases at J, leaving 7 bases unmatched. CDR1 and CDR2 from the germline V gene are KGHSH and LQKENI. This chain's CDR3 is CASSPGTVGTYGYTF. The CDR3 nucleotides read TGTGCCAGCTCACCAGGGACAGTAGGGACCTATGGCTACACCTTC.

V gene TRBV5-5 combines with J gene TRBJ2-2; 8 bases align to TRBD1. Trimming cost V 4 bases and J 1 base; bases outside gene matches: 3. The CDR3 sequence is 15 residues long. From germline, CDR1 is SGHKS and CDR2 YYEKEE (reference sequence). The CDR3 bases are TGTGCCAGCAGCCTGGGACAGGTGAACACCGGGGAGCTGTTTTTT. Protein product: CASSLGQVNTGELFF.

The chain employs TRBV14 and TRBJ1-3, with D possibly being TRBD1 (5 bases). The CDR3 totals 17 residues. CDR1 is SGHDN and CDR2 is FVKESK in the germline V gene. Trimming took off 1 base at V and 1 base at J, with 14 bases between the two ends. The CDR3 sequence is CASSQVGHLGSGNTIYF. In DNA form, the CDR3 reads TGTGCCAGCAGCCAAGTCGGACACTTGGGTTCTGGAAACACCATATATTTT.

A single count supports this clone. A junction end diverges from the germline sequence, so it may reflect a read error. This chain connects TRBV10-3 to TRBJ2-7, with TRBD1 matching over 12 bases. The length of the CDR3 is 15 residues. From germline, CDR1 is ENHRY and CDR2 SYGVKD. CDR3 sequence reads: CAISGEGDRGHTAHF. The DNA of the CDR3 is TGTGCCATCAGTGGGGAGGGGGACAGGGGGCACACCGCGCACTTC.

The V and J genes are TRBV5-1 and TRBJ2-4; D gene ambiguous. The CDR3 is made up of 16 amino acids. V was clipped by 4 bases and J by 6 bases, with 20 bases between them. In germline, CDR1 is SGHRS, CDR2 YFSETQ. The CDR3 DNA is TGCGCCAGCAGCCCCGAGTTTAGGTTCAGTGCAAACATTCAGTACTTC. Its translation is CASSPEFRFSANIQYF.

The chain carries TRBV15 and TRBJ2-7, with 9 bases identical to TRBD1. The CDR3 loop spans 15 amino acids. V shed 1 base and J 4 bases; nucleotides not matched to a gene: 5. The germline gives CDR1 LNHNV, CDR2 YYDKDF (reference sequence). As DNA, the CDR3 is TGTGCCACCAGCAGAGCGGGACAGGGAGAATACGAGCAGTACTTC. Translating it yields CATSRAGQGEYEQYF.

The chain recombines TRBV5-1 with TRBJ2-3; TRBD2 matches at 12 bases. CDR3 size: 16 residues. Losses at the gene ends were 4 bases for V and 4 bases for J; bases not matched to a gene: 7. CDR1 is SGHRS, CDR2 YFSETQ, per germline. CDR3 in amino acids: CASSTGGTSGSDTQYF. As DNA, the CDR3 is TGCGCCAGCAGCACGGGAGGGACTAGCGGGTCAGATACGCAGTATTTT. The full variable domain, in which reference TRBV5-1 and TRBJ2-3 provide the parts outside the CDR3, is KAGVTQTPRYLIKTRGQQVTLSCSPISGHRSVSWYQQTPGQGLQFLFEYFSETQRNKGNFPGRFSGRQFSNSRSEMNVSTLELGDSALYLCASSTGGTSGSDTQYFGPGTRLTVL.

The chain is built from TRBV6-5 and TRBJ2-4; D remains unclear. The CDR3 sequence is 12 residues long. Trimming took off 6 bases at V and 6 bases at J, with 9 bases between the two ends. Germline CDR1 reads MNHEY; CDR2 reads SVGAGI. Written as DNA, the CDR3 is TGTGCCAGCAGCCCCGGGTCAAACATTCAGTACTTC. The encoded protein is CASSPGSNIQYF.

The chain links TRBV18 to TRBJ2-3; D assignment may be TRBD1 or TRBD2 (5 bases each). Germline V gives CDR1 KGHSH, CDR2 LQKENI. The CDR3 runs 16 residues. V lost 3 bases, J lost 2 bases, and 15 bases lay in between. The CDR3 bases are TGTGCCAGCTCACCCTCCGGGACGTTGGCCACAGATACGCAGTATTTT. It yields the protein CASSPSGTLATDTQYF.

V is TRBV11-2 and J is TRBJ2-1; TRBD1 matches 8 bases. This CDR3 spans 14 amino acids. V lost 1 base, J lost 6 bases, and 2 bases stayed unmatched. CDR1 is SGHAT, CDR2 FQNNGV, per germline. CDR3 loop: CASSLGTGGNEQFF. CDR3 nucleotide sequence: TGTGCCAGCAGCTTAGGCACAGGGGGCAATGAGCAGTTCTTC.

V usage is TRBV7-9 and J usage is TRBJ2-7; D ambiguous. The V gene's germline CDR1 is SEHNR and CDR2 FQNEAQ (reference sequence). The V gene lost 1 base and the J gene lost 3 bases, with 7 bases spanning the gap. The CDR3 sequence is 13 residues long. CDR3 coding DNA: TGTGCCAGCAGCTTAGGACCGCTCTACGAGCAGTACTTC. Translated, it gives CASSLGPLYEQYF.

The genes are TRBV9 and TRBJ2-1; 9 bases match TRBD2. The CDR3 contains 15 residues. With 0 bases clipped from V and 12 bases from J, the junction kept 10 bases outside the gene matches. Germline V gene data show CDR1 as SGDLS and CDR2 as YYNGEE. The CDR3 loop is CASSVGASGTYLQFF. CDR3 DNA: TGTGCCAGCAGCGTAGGGGCTAGCGGGACCTACTTGCAGTTCTTC.

The chain has TRBV18 and TRBJ1-4; D not certain. This CDR3 is 18 amino acids long. CDR1 is KGHSH, CDR2 LQKENI, per germline. The germline V and J ends were trimmed by 2 bases and 0 bases, with 16 bases remaining between them. CDR3 in DNA: TGTGCCAGCTCACCAATGGCAGTAATAACCTCAACTAATGAAAAACTGTTTTTT. This codes for CASSPMAVITSTNEKLFF. The whole variable domain, remainder taken from reference TRBV18 and TRBJ1-4, is NAGVMQNPRHLVRRRGQEARLRCSPMKGHSHVYWYRQLPEEGLKFMVYLQKENIIDESGMPKERFSAEFPKEGPSILRIQQVVRGDSAAYFCASSPMAVITSTNEKLFFGSGTQLSVL.

This chain connects TRBV30 to TRBJ1-4; 10 bases map to TRBD1. With 5 bases clipped from V and 3 bases from J, the junction kept 12 bases outside the gene matches. Germline CDR1 and CDR2: GTSNPN and SVGIG (reference sequence). The CDR3 runs 17 residues. The CDR3 spells CAWAPTGTGVPNEKLFF. DNA of the CDR3: TGTGCCTGGGCCCCGACCGGGACAGGGGTCCCTAATGAAAAACTGTTTTTT.

The chain is built from TRBV28 and TRBJ1-2; D remains unclear. The length of the CDR3 is 11 residues. Germline assignment: CDR1 MDHEN and CDR2 SYDVKM. V lost 5 bases, J lost 8 bases, and 9 bases lay in between. CDR3 DNA sequence: TGTGCCAGCAGTCGCTTGGGCGGCTACACCTTC. Translated, it gives CASSRLGGYTF.

The chain couples TRBV28 to TRBJ2-4; possibly TRBD2 for D (7 bases). V lost 1 base and J 12 bases, leaving 16 bases between the germline ends. The CDR3 spans 14 residues. Germline CDR1 is MDHEN and CDR2 is SYDVKM. CDR3 DNA: TGTGCCAGCAGTTTATTCGCGGGGGCGGGCACTCAGTACTTC. It codes for CASSLFAGAGTQYF.

This clone was seen more than once but under ten times. This chain joins TRBV6-6 and TRBJ2-7; 9 bases are a match to TRBD2. The junction had 12 bases not matched to a gene; V was cut back by 6 bases and J by 3 bases. The germline V gene encodes CDR1 MNHNY and CDR2 SVGAGI (reference sequence). The CDR3 is made up of 16 amino acids. The CDR3 reads CASSHVGGRAIYEQYF. The CDR3 DNA reads as TGTGCCAGCAGCCACGTCGGCGGGAGGGCCATCTACGAGCAGTACTTC.

V is TRBV9 and J is TRBJ2-3; 13 bases map to TRBD2. The CDR3 covers 15 residues. The ends lost 2 bases at V and 4 bases at J; junction bases unmatched: 1. Germline V gives CDR1 SGDLS, CDR2 YYNGEE. In DNA form, the CDR3 reads TGTGCCAGCAGCGTCACTAGCGGGAGGGCAGATACGCAGTATTTT. Its translation is CASSVTSGRADTQYF.

V usage is TRBV5-1 and J usage is TRBJ1-1; maybe TRBD1 (5 bases). Trimming shortened V by 4 bases and J by 4 bases, and 17 bases separated the two germline ends. This CDR3 is built from 15 residues. Germline V gene sequence: CDR1 SGHRS, CDR2 YFSETQ. The CDR3 coding sequence is TGCGCCAGCAGCCCGAAGACCCAAAGGGGCACTGAAGCTTTCTTT. As protein: CASSPKTQRGTEAFF. The variable domain in full, with the rest retrieved from reference TRBV5-1 and TRBJ1-1, is KAGVTQTPRYLIKTRGQQVTLSCSPISGHRSVSWYQQTPGQGLQFLFEYFSETQRNKGNFPGRFSGRQFSNSRSEMNVSTLELGDSALYLCASSPKTQRGTEAFFGQGTRLTVV.

The V gene is TRBV5-1, the J gene TRBJ1-1; TRBD1 is a possible D gene (5 bases). V was cut by 4 bases and J by 1 base, with 8 bases left in between. The CDR3 consists of 13 residues. Looked up from germline, CDR1 is SGHRS and CDR2 is YFSETQ. The CDR3 sequence: CASSPGPNTEAFF. For the CDR3, the DNA is TGCGCCAGCAGCCCGGGACCGAACACTGAAGCTTTCTTT.

The rearrangement uses TRBV19 and TRBJ1-3; TRBD1 aligns across 8 bases. CDR1 LNHDA and CDR2 SQIVND come from the germline V gene (reference sequence). V trimming: 4 bases; J trimming: 4 bases; junction bases outside the gene matches: 3. CDR3 length: 14 amino acids. CDR3 DNA sequence: TGTGCCAGTAGTACAGGGGGCTTCGGAAACACCATATATTTT. Translation: CASSTGGFGNTIYF.

The chain is built from TRBV10-1 and TRBJ2-3, with TRBD1 matching over 7 bases. J was trimmed by 7 bases and V by 4 bases; bases with no gene match: 11. The V gene's germline CDR1 is WNHNN and CDR2 SYGVQD (reference sequence). The CDR3 is made up of 15 amino acids. CDR3 DNA: TGCGCCAGCAGTGCCACGACAGGGATTGGAAATACGCAGTATTTT. Translated, it gives CASSATTGIGNTQYF.

This clone was recorded a few times. This chain joins TRBV5-1 and TRBJ2-7, with 8 positions matching TRBD2. CDR3 size: 15 residues. CDR1 SGHRS and CDR2 YFSETQ come from the germline V gene. Losses at the gene ends were 4 bases for V and 0 bases for J; bases not matched to a gene: 6. CDR3 residues: CASSRVAGSSYEQYF. The CDR3 region has the DNA TGCGCCAGCAGCCGGGTAGCGGGGAGCTCCTACGAGCAGTACTTC.

The chain joins TRBV18 to TRBJ2-5; D gene ambiguous. CDR1 and CDR2 from the germline V gene are KGHSH and LQKENI. The CDR3 consists of 13 residues. V was pared by 2 bases and J by 6 bases, with 10 bases between. As DNA, the CDR3 is TGTGCCAGCTCACCAAATCAGGATCAGACCCAGTACTTC. Its protein product is CASSPNQDQTQYF.

The rearrangement links TRBV10-3 to TRBJ2-1; D not certain. CDR3 size: 11 residues. Trimming left V 3 bases short and J 3 bases short, with 0 bases between. Germline V CDR1 and CDR2: ENHRY, SYGVKD. CDR3 nucleotide sequence: TGTGCCATCAGTGACTACAATGAGCAGTTCTTC. As protein: CAISDYNEQFF.

The chain recombines TRBV27 with TRBJ2-3; D unclear. The CDR3 runs 13 residues. V lost 1 base, J lost 1 base, and 3 bases lay in between. The V gene's germline CDR1 is MNHEY and CDR2 SMNVEV (reference sequence). The chain's CDR3 is CASSLWGTDTQYF. CDR3 in DNA: TGTGCCAGCAGTTTATGGGGCACAGATACGCAGTATTTT.

This sequence joins TRBV4-3 and TRBJ2-7; TRBD1 might be the D (6 bases). The CDR3 totals 13 residues. The germline V and J ends were trimmed by 0 bases and 6 bases, with 9 bases remaining between them. The V gene's germline CDR1 is LGHNA and CDR2 YSLEER. CDR3 in amino acids: CASSQDQGREQYF. For the CDR3, the DNA is TGCGCCAGCAGCCAAGATCAGGGGCGCGAGCAGTACTTC.

The rearrangement links TRBV28 to TRBJ1-1; 7 bases agree with TRBD1. From germline, CDR1 is MDHEN and CDR2 SYDVKM. The CDR3 is 13 amino acids. V shed 7 bases and J 0 bases; nucleotides not matched to a gene: 2. The CDR3 is CASTRGVNTEAFF. CDR3 DNA: TGTGCCAGCACCAGGGGGGTGAACACTGAAGCTTTCTTT.